This is a list of T cell receptor beta chains from one sample in a study of early T cells in non-severe SARS-CoV-2 infection. TCRdb fed the 5' RACE reads into MiXCR, producing one record per CDR3 protein. The profile shows tens of thousands of distinct CDR3 sequences, 12% of them singletons. Sequencing input: whole blood. The receptor source for this set is an adult who was a healthcare worker with PCR-confirmed SARS-CoV-2 infection or an uninfected control (not recorded which). CDR3s include the opening cysteine and the closing phenylalanine or tryptophan. Each record gives: clone size, D gene, J gene, V gene, CDR3 DNA, CDR3 protein. D genes are given only for firm matches. Clone size is not always given. Where it is, it says once, few, many or a class for expanded clones.

size: NA; D: NA; J: TRBJ1-1; V: TRBV25-1; DNA: TGTGCCAGCAAGGGTCCATACACTGAAGCTTTCTTT; CDR3: CASKGPYTEAFF
size: many; D: TRBD1; J: TRBJ2-7; V: TRBV6-6; DNA: TGTGCCAGCACCCCCCCCTTGACAGGGGGCTACGAGCAGTACTTC; CDR3: CASTPPLTGGYEQYF
size: NA; D: NA; J: TRBJ1-1; V: TRBV7-9; DNA: TGTGCCAGCAGCTTTAGGATGGGACTCTTGAACACTGAAGCTTTCTTT; CDR3: CASSFRMGLLNTEAFF
size: many; D: NA; J: TRBJ1-3; V: TRBV4-2; DNA: TGTGCCAGCAGCCTGGGAGCTCTTGGAAACACCATATATTTT; CDR3: CASSLGALGNTIYF
size: many; D: NA; J: TRBJ1-1; V: TRBV12-3/TRBV12-4; DNA: TGTGCCAGCAGGATATCGGGATCGAACACTGAAGCTTTCTTT; CDR3: CASRISGSNTEAFF
size: once; D: NA; J: TRBJ2-7; V: TRBV12-3/TRBV12-4; DNA: TGTGCCAGCAGTTTAACAGGCAAAGCCTACGAGCAGTACTTC; CDR3: CASSLTGKAYEQYF
size: few; D: TRBD2; J: TRBJ2-1; V: TRBV7-9; DNA: TGTGCCAGCAGCTCTTCTAGCGGGGGCTACTCCTACAATGAGCAGTTCTTC; CDR3: CASSSSSGGYSYNEQFF
size: few; D: NA; J: TRBJ1-1; V: TRBV10-1; DNA: TGCGCCAGCAGTGTGGGCGCGGGCACTGAAGCTTTCTTT; CDR3: CASSVGAGTEAFF
size: NA; D: NA; J: TRBJ2-1; V: TRBV12-3/TRBV12-4; DNA: TGTGCCAGCAGTTTCACGTCCGGGGGCGGCTTTTGGTATGAGCAGTTCTTC; CDR3: CASSFTSGGGFWYEQFF
size: many; D: TRBD2; J: TRBJ2-7; V: TRBV28; DNA: TGTGCCAGCAGTTTAGCCCTAGCGGGGGCCTCCTACGAGCAGTACTTC; CDR3: CASSLALAGASYEQYF
size: many; D: NA; J: TRBJ2-1; V: TRBV12-5; DNA: TGTGCTAGTGGTTTGGTAAAGGCTATCGGGCTAGCTCTTAATGAGCAGTTCTTC; CDR3: CASGLVKAIGLALNEQFF
size: many; D: NA; J: TRBJ1-1; V: TRBV6-1; DNA: TGTGCCAGCAGCTGGACCAACGAAGCTTTCTTT; CDR3: CASSWTNEAFF
size: many; D: TRBD2; J: TRBJ2-1; V: TRBV12-3/TRBV12-4; DNA: TGTGCCAGCAGTTTAGGTGGGAGGGCCTACAATGAGCAGTTCTTC; CDR3: CASSLGGRAYNEQFF
size: few; D: NA; J: TRBJ1-5; V: TRBV28; DNA: TGTGCCGCTCAGGGGCCAGGTAATCAGCCCCAGCATTTT; CDR3: CAAQGPGNQPQHF
size: many; D: NA; J: TRBJ2-7; V: TRBV9; DNA: TGTGCCAGCAGCGTAGGGTACAGGGTCTACGAGCAGTACTTC; CDR3: CASSVGYRVYEQYF
size: NA; D: NA; J: TRBJ1-6; V: TRBV30; DNA: TGTGCCTGGAGTCCGAACTTTAATTCACCCCTCCACTTT; CDR3: CAWSPNFNSPLHF
size: NA; D: NA; J: TRBJ1-1; V: TRBV20-1; DNA: TGCAGTGCCCAACTCCCCGGGGGCACTGAAGCTTTCTTT; CDR3: CSAQLPGGTEAFF
size: few; D: NA; J: TRBJ1-1; V: TRBV5-4; DNA: TGTGCCAGCAGCTTGGGGCAGTTCGGCACCATGAACACTGAAGCTTTCTTT; CDR3: CASSLGQFGTMNTEAFF
size: few; D: NA; J: TRBJ1-2; V: TRBV11-2; DNA: TGTGCCAGCAGCTTAGCACTGGTCTATGGCTACACCTTC; CDR3: CASSLALVYGYTF
size: few; D: NA; J: TRBJ2-2; V: TRBV11-2; DNA: TGTGCCAGCAGCTTATTGGGGCGAGCCTCGAACACCGGGGAGCTGTTTTTT; CDR3: CASSLLGRASNTGELFF
size: NA; D: NA; J: TRBJ2-7; V: TRBV28; DNA: TGTGCCAGCGTCAGGGGCTCTGGCTACGAGCAGTACTTC; CDR3: CASVRGSGYEQYF
size: few; D: NA; J: TRBJ1-1; V: TRBV24-1; DNA: TGTGCCACCAGTGACCCAGGACGCCCTGAAGCTTTCTTT; CDR3: CATSDPGRPEAFF
size: few; D: NA; J: TRBJ2-7; V: TRBV28; DNA: TGTGCCAGCAGTCCTTCTGGGGGGCACGAGCAGTACTTC; CDR3: CASSPSGGHEQYF
size: few; D: NA; J: TRBJ1-1; V: TRBV7-8; DNA: TGTGCCAGCAGCCCAGATGTGACAGGCCTACGGAACACTGAAGCTTTCTTT; CDR3: CASSPDVTGLRNTEAFF
size: NA; D: TRBD2; J: TRBJ2-3; V: TRBV7-9; DNA: TGTGCCAGCAGCCCACTAGCGGGGGGCACAGATACGCAGTATTTT; CDR3: CASSPLAGGTDTQYF
size: NA; D: NA; J: TRBJ1-1; V: TRBV2; DNA: TGTGCCAGCAGCTCACCGGGTGAAGCTTTCTTT; CDR3: CASSSPGEAFF
size: NA; D: NA; J: TRBJ2-5; V: TRBV3-1; DNA: TGTGCCAGCAGCCATTCTATCCGACAAGAGACCCAGTACTTC; CDR3: CASSHSIRQETQYF
size: few; D: NA; J: TRBJ2-7; V: TRBV7-9; DNA: TGTGCCAGCAGCCCCAAGCTCGTCCCGGGACCTAGCTACGAGCAGTACTTC; CDR3: CASSPKLVPGPSYEQYF
size: many; D: NA; J: TRBJ2-3; V: TRBV7-6; DNA: TGTGCCAGCAGCTCGAACGACGCAGATACGCAGTATTTT; CDR3: CASSSNDADTQYF
size: NA; D: NA; J: TRBJ1-3; V: TRBV21-1; DNA: TGTGCCAGCAGCAACGACAGGGCACCCTCTAAAAACACCATATATTTT; CDR3: CASSNDRAPSKNTIYF
size: NA; D: NA; J: TRBJ2-1; V: TRBV12-3/TRBV12-4; DNA: TGTGCCAGCAGTCAAGGGGGTCCCTCCTACAATGAGCAGTTCTTC; CDR3: CASSQGGPSYNEQFF
size: few; D: NA; J: TRBJ1-4; V: TRBV28; DNA: TGTGCCAGCATTGGGCCCTCTAATGAAAAACTGTTTTTT; CDR3: CASIGPSNEKLFF
size: NA; D: TRBD2; J: TRBJ2-3; V: TRBV6-6; DNA: TGTGCCAGTAGCCTGACTAGCGGGGGATTGGATACGCAGTATTTT; CDR3: CASSLTSGGLDTQYF
size: NA; D: NA; J: TRBJ2-7; V: TRBV6-1; DNA: TGTGCCAGCAGTGCCTTGGGGCGGGTAGGAGTCTCCTACGAGCAGTACTTC; CDR3: CASSALGRVGVSYEQYF
size: many; D: NA; J: TRBJ2-1; V: TRBV3-1; DNA: TGTGCCAGCAGCCAAGATCTCGGCGCCCGGGCCTACAATGAGCAGTTCTTC; CDR3: CASSQDLGARAYNEQFF
size: NA; D: TRBD2; J: TRBJ2-1; V: TRBV27; DNA: TGTGCCAGTCAGGCTAGCGGGAGAAATGAGCAGTTCTTC; CDR3: CASQASGRNEQFF
size: NA; D: TRBD1; J: TRBJ1-6; V: TRBV28; DNA: TGTGCCAGCAGTTTCTCGGGACAGGGATTTTCACCCCTCCACTTT; CDR3: CASSFSGQGFSPLHF
size: NA; D: NA; J: TRBJ2-1; V: TRBV7-3; DNA: TGTGCCAGCAGCTTAATTGGCTTCCACAATGAGCAGTTCTTC; CDR3: CASSLIGFHNEQFF
size: many; D: TRBD2; J: TRBJ2-3; V: TRBV9; DNA: TGTGCCAGCAGCGTAGGACTAGCGGGAGGATGGAGCACAGATACGCAGTATTTT; CDR3: CASSVGLAGGWSTDTQYF
size: NA; D: TRBD1; J: TRBJ1-1; V: TRBV3-1; DNA: TGTGCCAGCAGCCAGGGGACAGGGGAGGTGACTGAAGCTTTCTTT; CDR3: CASSQGTGEVTEAFF
size: many; D: TRBD1; J: TRBJ2-2; V: TRBV27; DNA: TGTGCCAGCTCTCGACAGGGGATCGGTTCCGGGGAGCTGTTTTTT; CDR3: CASSRQGIGSGELFF
size: many; D: NA; J: TRBJ2-1; V: TRBV6-4; DNA: TGTGCCAGCAGTGAGTTAGGTGGGTCCTACAATGAGCAGTTCTTC; CDR3: CASSELGGSYNEQFF
size: few; D: NA; J: TRBJ2-7; V: TRBV6-6; DNA: TGTGCCAGCAGTTTCCTGGTGACCTACGAGCAGTACTTC; CDR3: CASSFLVTYEQYF
size: NA; D: NA; J: TRBJ2-7; V: TRBV29-1; DNA: TGCAGCGTCGCGCCTCGACTCAGCGGAGAGCAGTACTTC; CDR3: CSVAPRLSGEQYF
size: many; D: NA; J: TRBJ2-1; V: TRBV9; DNA: TGTGCCAGCAGCGTAGCCCCACACAATGAGCAGTTCTTC; CDR3: CASSVAPHNEQFF
size: NA; D: NA; J: TRBJ2-2; V: TRBV4-1; DNA: TGCGCCAGCAGCCAAGATCAATTGAGAGCGGTGGACACCGGGGAGCTGTTTTTT; CDR3: CASSQDQLRAVDTGELFF
size: NA; D: TRBD1; J: TRBJ2-2; V: TRBV6-1; DNA: TGTGCCAGCCCTAAGAGACAGGGGGACACCGGGGAGCTGTTTTTT; CDR3: CASPKRQGDTGELFF
size: NA; D: NA; J: TRBJ2-6; V: TRBV13; DNA: TGTGCCAGCAGCCCACAGGGTGTTAGCTCTGGGGCCAACGTCCTGACTTTC; CDR3: CASSPQGVSSGANVLTF
size: few; D: TRBD2; J: TRBJ2-3; V: TRBV5-1; DNA: TGCGCCAGCAGCTCAGAAAGCGGGATCGGGACAGATACGCAGTATTTT; CDR3: CASSSESGIGTDTQYF
size: few; D: TRBD1; J: TRBJ1-1; V: TRBV7-9; DNA: TGTGCCAGCAGCTTAGCCACAGGGGGAACTGAAGCTTTCTTT; CDR3: CASSLATGGTEAFF
size: few; D: TRBD2; J: TRBJ2-1; V: TRBV29-1; DNA: TGCAGCGTTCCCGGGACTAGCGGGAGGGCCTGGCACAATGAGCAGTTCTTC; CDR3: CSVPGTSGRAWHNEQFF
size: many; D: NA; J: TRBJ2-7; V: TRBV7-9; DNA: TGTGCCAGCAGCTTAGTTAAGGGCTACTCCTACGAGCAGTACTTC; CDR3: CASSLVKGYSYEQYF
size: NA; D: TRBD2; J: TRBJ2-3; V: TRBV6-1; DNA: TGTGCCAGCAGTGACGGGGCGGGAGGAGGAGATACGCAGTATTTT; CDR3: CASSDGAGGGDTQYF
size: many; D: NA; J: TRBJ2-7; V: TRBV5-5; DNA: TGTGCCAGCAGCCCGATGAGCTCCTACGAGCAGTACTTC; CDR3: CASSPMSSYEQYF
size: few; D: NA; J: TRBJ2-3; V: TRBV7-2; DNA: TGTGCCAGCAGCCCCGTAGCGGCAGATACGCAGTATTTT; CDR3: CASSPVAADTQYF
size: many; D: NA; J: TRBJ1-6; V: TRBV9; DNA: TGTGCCAGCAGCCAGCCAGGTGGCACTTCACCCCTCCACTTT; CDR3: CASSQPGGTSPLHF
size: NA; D: NA; J: TRBJ1-1; V: TRBV18; DNA: TGTGCCAGCTCACCGCCGAACACTGAAGCTTTCTTT; CDR3: CASSPPNTEAFF
size: few; D: TRBD2; J: TRBJ2-7; V: TRBV29-1; DNA: TGCATCCATCTCCTCGCCGGGACTAGCGGGGGAGGTCCAGGAGACGAGCAGTACTTC; CDR3: CIHLLAGTSGGGPGDEQYF
size: NA; D: TRBD1; J: TRBJ1-1; V: TRBV6-5; DNA: TGTGCCAGCATCTCCAGACAGGGCGGTGAAGCTTTCTTT; CDR3: CASISRQGGEAFF
size: NA; D: TRBD1; J: TRBJ2-5; V: TRBV5-1; DNA: TGCGCCAGCACTCCGGGACAGTTACAAGAGACCCAGTACTTC; CDR3: CASTPGQLQETQYF